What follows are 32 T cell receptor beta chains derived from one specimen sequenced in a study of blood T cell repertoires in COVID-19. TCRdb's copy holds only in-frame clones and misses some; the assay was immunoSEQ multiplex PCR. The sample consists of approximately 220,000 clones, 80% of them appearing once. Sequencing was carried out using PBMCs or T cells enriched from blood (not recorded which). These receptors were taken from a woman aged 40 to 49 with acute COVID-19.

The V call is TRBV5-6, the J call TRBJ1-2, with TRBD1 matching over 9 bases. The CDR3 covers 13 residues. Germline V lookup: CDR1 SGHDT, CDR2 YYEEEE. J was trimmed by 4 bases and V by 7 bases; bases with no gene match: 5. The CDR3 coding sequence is TGTGCCAGCCAGGACAGGGGATCCTATGGCTACACCTTC. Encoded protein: CASQDRGSYGYTF.

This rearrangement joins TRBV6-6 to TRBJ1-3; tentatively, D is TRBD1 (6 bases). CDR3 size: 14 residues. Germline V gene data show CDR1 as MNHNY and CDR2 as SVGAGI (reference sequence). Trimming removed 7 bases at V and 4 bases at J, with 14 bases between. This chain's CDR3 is CASIGGGGGNTIYF. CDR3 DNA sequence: TGTGCCAGCATTGGAGGGGGAGGGGGAAACACCATATATTTT.

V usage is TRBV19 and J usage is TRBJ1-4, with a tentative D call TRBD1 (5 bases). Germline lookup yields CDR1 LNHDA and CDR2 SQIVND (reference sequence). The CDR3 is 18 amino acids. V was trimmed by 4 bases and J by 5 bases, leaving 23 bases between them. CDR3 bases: TGTGCCAGTAGTACACACAGAAGGGGTCGGCACCAAAATGAAAAACTGTTTTTT. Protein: CASSTHRRGRHQNEKLFF.

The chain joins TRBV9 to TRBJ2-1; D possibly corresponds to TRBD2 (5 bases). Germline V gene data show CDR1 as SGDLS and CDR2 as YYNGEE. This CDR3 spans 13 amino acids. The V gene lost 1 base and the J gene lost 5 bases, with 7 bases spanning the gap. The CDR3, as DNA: TGTGCCAGCAGCGTACCCGGGGACAATGAGCAGTTCTTC. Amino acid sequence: CASSVPGDNEQFF. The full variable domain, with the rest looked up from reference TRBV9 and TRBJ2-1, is DSGVTQTPKHLITATGQRVTLRCSPRSGDLSVYWYQQSLDQGLQFLIQYYNGEERAKGNILERFSAQQFPDLHSELNLSSLELGDSALYFCASSVPGDNEQFFGPGTRLTVL.

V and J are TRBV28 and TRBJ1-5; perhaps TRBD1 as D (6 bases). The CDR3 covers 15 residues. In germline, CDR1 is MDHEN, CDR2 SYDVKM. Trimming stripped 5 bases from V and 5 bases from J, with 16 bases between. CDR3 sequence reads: CASSVDSPPYQPQHF. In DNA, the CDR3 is TGTGCCAGCAGTGTGGACAGCCCACCGTATCAGCCCCAGCATTTT.

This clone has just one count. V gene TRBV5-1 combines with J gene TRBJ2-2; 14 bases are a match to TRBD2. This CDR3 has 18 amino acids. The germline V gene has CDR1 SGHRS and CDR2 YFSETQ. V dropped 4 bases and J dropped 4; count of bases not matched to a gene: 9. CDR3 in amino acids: CASSPGLAGVRGTGELFF. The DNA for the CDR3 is TGCGCCAGCAGCCCGGGACTAGCGGGAGTAAGAGGCACCGGGGAGCTGTTTTTT. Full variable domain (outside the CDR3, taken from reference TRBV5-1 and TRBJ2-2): KAGVTQTPRYLIKTRGQQVTLSCSPISGHRSVSWYQQTPGQGLQFLFEYFSETQRNKGNFPGRFSGRQFSNSRSEMNVSTLELGDSALYLCASSPGLAGVRGTGELFFGEGSRLTVL.

CDR3 sequence (DNA): TGTGCCAGCAGGTTGACAGGGGGCCTGGACATTCAGTACTTC. Translating gives CASRLTGGLDIQYF. The V and J genes are TRBV6-5 and TRBJ2-4; TRBD1 agrees at 10 bases. Germline loops: CDR1 MNHEY, CDR2 SVGAGI. CDR3 length: 14 amino acids. V shed 6 bases and J 8 bases; nucleotides not matched to a gene: 7.

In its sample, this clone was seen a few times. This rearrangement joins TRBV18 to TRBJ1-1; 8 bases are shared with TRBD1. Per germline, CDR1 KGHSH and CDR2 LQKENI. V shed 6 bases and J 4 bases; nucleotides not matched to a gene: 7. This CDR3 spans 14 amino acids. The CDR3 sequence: CASSATTGGTEAFF. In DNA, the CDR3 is TGTGCCAGCTCGGCGACTACAGGGGGCACTGAAGCTTTCTTT.

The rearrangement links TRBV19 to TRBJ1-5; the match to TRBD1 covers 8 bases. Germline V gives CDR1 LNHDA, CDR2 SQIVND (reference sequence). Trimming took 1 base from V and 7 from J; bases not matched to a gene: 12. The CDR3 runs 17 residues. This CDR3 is CASSIGQGARSVQPQHF. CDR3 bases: TGTGCCAGTAGTATAGGTCAGGGGGCACGATCGGTGCAGCCCCAGCATTTT.

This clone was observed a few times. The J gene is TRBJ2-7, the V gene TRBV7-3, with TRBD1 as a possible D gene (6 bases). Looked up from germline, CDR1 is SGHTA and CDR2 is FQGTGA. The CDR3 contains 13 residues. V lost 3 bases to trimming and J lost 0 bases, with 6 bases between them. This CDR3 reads CASSLDSSYEQYF. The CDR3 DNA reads TGTGCCAGCAGCTTGGACAGCTCCTACGAGCAGTACTTC.

The CDR3 protein is CASSRDPTNTGELFF. CDR3 nucleotide sequence: TGTGCCAGCAGCCGGGATCCTACGAACACCGGGGAGCTGTTTTTT. V usage is TRBV5-6 and J usage is TRBJ2-2; tentatively, D is TRBD2 (5 bases). Germline assignment: CDR1 SGHDT and CDR2 YYEEEE. Trimming took 4 bases from V and 0 from J, leaving 10 bases between them. The CDR3 covers 15 residues.

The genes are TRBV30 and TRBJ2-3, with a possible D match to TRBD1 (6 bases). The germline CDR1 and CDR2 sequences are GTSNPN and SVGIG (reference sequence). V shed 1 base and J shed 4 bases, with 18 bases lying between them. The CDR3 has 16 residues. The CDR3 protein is CAWSGSTGRVPDTQYF. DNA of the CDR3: TGTGCCTGGAGTGGGTCGACAGGAAGAGTCCCAGATACGCAGTATTTT.

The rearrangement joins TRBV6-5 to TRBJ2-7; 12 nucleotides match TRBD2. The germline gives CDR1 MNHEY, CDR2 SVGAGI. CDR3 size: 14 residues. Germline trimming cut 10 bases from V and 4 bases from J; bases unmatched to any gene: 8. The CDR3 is CATELAGGLYEQYF. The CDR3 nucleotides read TGTGCCACCGAACTAGCGGGGGGATTATACGAGCAGTACTTC.

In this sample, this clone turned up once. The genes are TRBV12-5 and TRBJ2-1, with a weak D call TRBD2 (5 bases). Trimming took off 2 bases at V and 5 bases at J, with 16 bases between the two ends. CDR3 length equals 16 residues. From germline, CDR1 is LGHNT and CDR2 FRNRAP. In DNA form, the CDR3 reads TGTGCTAGTGGTTTGTCCTTGCCCGAGGGCGACAATGAGCAGTTCTTC. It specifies CASGLSLPEGDNEQFF.

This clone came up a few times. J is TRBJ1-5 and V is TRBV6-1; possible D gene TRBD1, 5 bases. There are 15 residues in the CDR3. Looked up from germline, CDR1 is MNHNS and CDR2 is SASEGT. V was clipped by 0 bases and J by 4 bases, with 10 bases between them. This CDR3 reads CASSEAPGGNQPQHF. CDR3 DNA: TGTGCCAGCAGTGAAGCTCCCGGGGGGAATCAGCCCCAGCATTTT.

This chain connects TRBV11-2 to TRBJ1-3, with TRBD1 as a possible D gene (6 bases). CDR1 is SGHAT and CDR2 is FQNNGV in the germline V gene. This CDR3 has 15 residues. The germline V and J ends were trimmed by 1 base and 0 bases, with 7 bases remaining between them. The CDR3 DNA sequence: TGTGCCAGCAGCTTAGTCAGGGGCTCTGGAAACACCATATATTTT. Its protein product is CASSLVRGSGNTIYF.

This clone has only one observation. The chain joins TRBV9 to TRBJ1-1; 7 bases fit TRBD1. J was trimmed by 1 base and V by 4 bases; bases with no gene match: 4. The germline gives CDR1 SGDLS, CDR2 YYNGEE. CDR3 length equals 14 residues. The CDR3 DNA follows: TGTGCCAGCAGCCGAACAGGGGAGAACACTGAAGCTTTCTTT. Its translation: CASSRTGENTEAFF.

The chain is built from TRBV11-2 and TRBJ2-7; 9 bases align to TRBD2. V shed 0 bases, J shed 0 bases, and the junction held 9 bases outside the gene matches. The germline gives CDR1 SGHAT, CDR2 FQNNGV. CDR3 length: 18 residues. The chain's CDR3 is CASSLDGLAQELSYEQYF. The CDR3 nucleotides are TGTGCCAGCAGCTTAGATGGACTAGCGCAAGAGCTCTCCTACGAGCAGTACTTC.

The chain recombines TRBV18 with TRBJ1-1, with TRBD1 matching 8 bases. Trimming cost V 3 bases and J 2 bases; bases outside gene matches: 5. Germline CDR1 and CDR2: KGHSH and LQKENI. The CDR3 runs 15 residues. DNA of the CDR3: TGTGCCAGCTCACCGCTGGGACAGGTAAACACTGAAGCTTTCTTT. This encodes CASSPLGQVNTEAFF.

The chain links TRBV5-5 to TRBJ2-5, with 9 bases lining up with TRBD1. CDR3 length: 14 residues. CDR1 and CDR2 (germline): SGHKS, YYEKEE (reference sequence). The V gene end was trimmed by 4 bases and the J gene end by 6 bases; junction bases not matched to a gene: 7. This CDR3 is CASSVDRGRQTQYF. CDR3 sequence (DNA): TGTGCCAGCAGCGTGGACAGGGGTCGACAGACCCAGTACTTC.

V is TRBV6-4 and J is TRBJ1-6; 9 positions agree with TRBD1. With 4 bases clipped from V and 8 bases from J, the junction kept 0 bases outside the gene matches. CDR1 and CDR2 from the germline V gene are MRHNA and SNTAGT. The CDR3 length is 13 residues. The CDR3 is CASSGDRDSPLHF. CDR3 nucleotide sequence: TGTGCCAGCAGTGGGGACAGGGATTCACCCCTCCACTTT.

CDR3 region: CASRETGRGAFF. In nucleotides, the CDR3 is TGTGCCAGCAGAGAGACGGGCAGAGGGGCTTTCTTT. V and J are TRBV6-5 and TRBJ1-1; D remains ambiguous. The germline V gene has CDR1 MNHEY and CDR2 SVGAGI. V was pared by 6 bases and J by 11 bases, with 16 bases between. The CDR3 is 12 amino acids.

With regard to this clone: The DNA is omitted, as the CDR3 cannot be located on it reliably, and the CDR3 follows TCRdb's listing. The CDR3 spells CASSFGQGSHTF. V is TRBV11-2 and J is TRBJ1-2; TRBD1, as called in the table, went unchecked against the DNA. The CDR3 has 12 residues if both end residues are counted. In germline, CDR1 is SGHAT, CDR2 FQNNGV.

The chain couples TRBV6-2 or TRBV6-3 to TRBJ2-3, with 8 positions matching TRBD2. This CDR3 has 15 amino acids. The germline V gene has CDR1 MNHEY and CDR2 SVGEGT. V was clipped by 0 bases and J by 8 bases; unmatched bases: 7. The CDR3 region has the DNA TGTGCCAGCAGTTACTCGGAGACTAGCGACAGTACGCAGTATTTT. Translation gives CASSYSETSDSTQYF.

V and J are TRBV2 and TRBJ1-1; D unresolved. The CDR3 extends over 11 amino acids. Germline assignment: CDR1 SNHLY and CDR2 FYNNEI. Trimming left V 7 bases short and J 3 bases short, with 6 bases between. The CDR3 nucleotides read TGTGCCAGCAACGGGGACACTGAAGCTTTCTTT. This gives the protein CASNGDTEAFF.

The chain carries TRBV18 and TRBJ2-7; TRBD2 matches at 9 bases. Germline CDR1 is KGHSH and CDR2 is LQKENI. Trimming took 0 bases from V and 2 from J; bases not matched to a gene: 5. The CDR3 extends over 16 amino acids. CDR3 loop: CASSPPAGGRAYEQYF. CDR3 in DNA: TGTGCCAGCTCACCACCGGCAGGCGGGAGGGCCTACGAGCAGTACTTC. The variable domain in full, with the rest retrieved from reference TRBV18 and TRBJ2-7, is NAGVMQNPRHLVRRRGQEARLRCSPMKGHSHVYWYRQLPEEGLKFMVYLQKENIIDESGMPKERFSAEFPKEGPSILRIQQVVRGDSAAYFCASSPPAGGRAYEQYFGPGTRLTVT.

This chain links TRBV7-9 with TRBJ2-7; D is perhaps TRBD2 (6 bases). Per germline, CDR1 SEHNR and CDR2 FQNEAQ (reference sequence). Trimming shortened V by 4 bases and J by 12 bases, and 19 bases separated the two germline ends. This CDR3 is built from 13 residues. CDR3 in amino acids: CASSSSGGAGAYF. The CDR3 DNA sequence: TGTGCCAGCAGCTCCTCCGGAGGGGCTGGGGCGTACTTC. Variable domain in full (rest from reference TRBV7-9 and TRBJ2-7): DTGVSQNPRHKITKRGQNVTFRCDPISEHNRLYWYRQTLGQGPEFLTYFQNEAQLEKSRLLSDRFSAERPKGSFSTLEIQRTEQGDSAMYLCASSSSGGAGAYFGPGTRLTVT.

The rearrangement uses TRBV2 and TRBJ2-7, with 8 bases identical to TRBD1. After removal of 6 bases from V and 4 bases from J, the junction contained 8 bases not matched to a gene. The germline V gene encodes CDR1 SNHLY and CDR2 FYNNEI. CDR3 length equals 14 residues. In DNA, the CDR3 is TGTGCCAGCAGCCCCGACAGGGGCACTTACGAGCAGTACTTC. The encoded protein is CASSPDRGTYEQYF.

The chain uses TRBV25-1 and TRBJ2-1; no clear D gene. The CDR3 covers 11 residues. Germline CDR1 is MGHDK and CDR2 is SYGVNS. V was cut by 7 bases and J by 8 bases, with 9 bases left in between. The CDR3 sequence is CASTTAYEQFF. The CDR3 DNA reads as TGTGCCAGCACAACTGCGTATGAGCAGTTCTTC.

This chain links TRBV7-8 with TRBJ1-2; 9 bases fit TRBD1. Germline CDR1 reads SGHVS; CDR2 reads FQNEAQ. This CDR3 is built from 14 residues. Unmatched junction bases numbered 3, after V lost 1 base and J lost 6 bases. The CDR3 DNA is TGTGCCAGCAGCTTAGGGGGACAGGGTAATGGCTACACCTTC. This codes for CASSLGGQGNGYTF.

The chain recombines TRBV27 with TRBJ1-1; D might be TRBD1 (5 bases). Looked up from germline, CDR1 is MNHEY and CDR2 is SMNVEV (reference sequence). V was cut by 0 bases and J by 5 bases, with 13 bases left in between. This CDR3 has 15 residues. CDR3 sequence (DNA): TGTGCCAGCAGTTTATCATCCAGGGTGGGTACTGAAGCTTTCTTT. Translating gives CASSLSSRVGTEAFF.

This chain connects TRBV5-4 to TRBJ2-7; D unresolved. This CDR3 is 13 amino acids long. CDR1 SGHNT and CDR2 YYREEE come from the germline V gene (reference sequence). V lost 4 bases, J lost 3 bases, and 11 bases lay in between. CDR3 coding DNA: TGTGCCAGCAGCAATCGGTTCGGCTACGAGCAGTACTTC. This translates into CASSNRFGYEQYF. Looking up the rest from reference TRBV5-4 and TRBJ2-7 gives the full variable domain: ETGVTQSPTHLIKTRGQQVTLRCSSQSGHNTVSWYQQALGQGPQFIFQYYREEENGRGNFPPRFSGLQFPNYSSELNVNALELDDSALYLCASSNRFGYEQYFGPGTRLTVT.